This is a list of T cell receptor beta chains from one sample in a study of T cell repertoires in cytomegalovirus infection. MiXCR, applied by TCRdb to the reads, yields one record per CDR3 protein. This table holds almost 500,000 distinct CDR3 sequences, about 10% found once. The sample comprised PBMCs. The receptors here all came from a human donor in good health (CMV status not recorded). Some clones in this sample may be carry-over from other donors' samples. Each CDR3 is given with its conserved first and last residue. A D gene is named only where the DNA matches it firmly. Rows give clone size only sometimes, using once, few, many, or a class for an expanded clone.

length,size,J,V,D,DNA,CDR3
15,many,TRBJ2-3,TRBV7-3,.,TGTGCCAGCAGCTTAAATATTGGGGAGGCAGATACGCAGTATTTT,CASSLNIGEADTQYF
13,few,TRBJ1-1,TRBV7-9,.,TGTGCCAGCACCCTATCAGGGAACACTGAAGCTTTCTTT,CASTLSGNTEAFF
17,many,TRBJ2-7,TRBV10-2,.,TGCGCCAGCAGTGAGTCTTCCCCCGGGGTGGGGATCTACGAGCAGTACTTC,CASSESSPGVGIYEQYF
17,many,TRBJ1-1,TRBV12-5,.,TGTGCTAGTGGTTTCGGGGGGCGAAAGGGAATGAACACTGAAGCTTTCTTT,CASGFGGRKGMNTEAFF
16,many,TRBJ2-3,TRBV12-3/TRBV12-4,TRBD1,TGTGCCAGCAGACGTAGTTTAGGGACAGGCACAGATACGCAGTATTTT,CASRRSLGTGTDTQYF
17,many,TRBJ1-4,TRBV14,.,TGTGCCAGCAGCTCAACCCACCGGGGATCAACTAATGAAAAACTGTTTTTT,CASSSTHRGSTNEKLFF
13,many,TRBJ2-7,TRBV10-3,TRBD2,TGTGCCACCAGCGGGACTGGGTCCTACGAGCAGTACTTC,CATSGTGSYEQYF
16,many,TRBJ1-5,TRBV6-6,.,TGTGCCAGCAGTTACTCGGGGCTTTCGGGCAATCAGCCCCAGCATTTT,CASSYSGLSGNQPQHF
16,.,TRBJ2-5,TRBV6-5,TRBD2,TGTGCCAGCAGTGCCCCCGGGACTAGCGGAGAAGAGACCCAGTACTTC,CASSAPGTSGEETQYF
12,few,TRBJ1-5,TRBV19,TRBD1,TGTGCCACGAACAGGGGATTTCAGCCCCAGCATTTT,CATNRGFQPQHF